The sequence of this T cell receptor beta chain was determined in a study of identifying expanded T cells in peripheral blood. Points from the study as a whole: Over about two and four weeks, about 15 and 19 clones changed, versus roughly 1.1 between replicates. Roughly two-week clone count variance significantly increased as total template count grew.

Using immunoSEQ multiplex PCR, the repertoire was profiled, and TCRdb retains in-frame clones only, with some absent. The sample consists of 85,000 to 100,000 clones, approximately 88% of them appearing once. Collection occurred without any documented infections or immune events in donors. This clone was observed a handful of times. Its antigen is unidentified. The CDR3 has 13 residues. V was shortened by 1 base and J by 8 bases, with 11 bases between the two germline ends. Germline-derived CDR1 and CDR2 are SEHNR and FQNEAQ (reference sequence). The rearrangement uses TRBV7-9 and TRBJ1-1; D remains ambiguous. The clonotype comes from a person aged 18-70 years in good health. Sample: blood. CDR3 protein: CASSLEAVAEAFF. The DNA for the CDR3 is TGTGCCAGCAGCTTAGAAGCCGTCGCAGAAGCTTTCTTT.